This entry features one TCR beta chain sequence. This sample is drawn from a study of blood T cell repertoires in COVID-19. Study information: Collection of acute and convalescent COVID-19 samples took place in the United States, Italy and Spain. The cDNA or gDNA used as material had been derived from T cells, B-cell-depleted T cells, or PBMCs.

Profiling relied on immunoSEQ multiplex PCR, and the TCRdb table lists in-frame clones only, not all of them. The sample shows some 170,000 clones, around 84% of them seen only once. Per the germline V gene, CDR1 is DFQATT and CDR2 is SNEGSKA (reference sequence). The CDR3 has 15 residues. With 3 bases clipped from V and 2 bases from J, the junction kept 8 bases outside the gene matches. The receptor comes from a woman of 80 years or more with acute or convalescent COVID-19. The rearrangement links TRBV20-1 to TRBJ2-3, with TRBD1 identical over 7 bases. Sequenced: peripheral blood. The chain's CDR3 is CSASRRDRDTDTQYF. As DNA, the CDR3 is TGCAGTGCTAGTCGCCGCGACAGGGACACAGATACGCAGTATTTT.